This record covers a single T cell receptor beta chain. Its specificity is unknown. The data belong to a study of siplizumab effects on memory and regulatory T cells. Study-wide background: Paired reactions compared siplizumab at about 0.99 ug/mL with no drug, using mixed lymphocyte reactions. Study-level findings and limits: Unstimulated subsets were the mapping target of only a minor fraction of alloreactive clones. Roughly 75-97% of proliferating CD4+ or CD8+ clones lacked an assignable naive or memory phenotype. Treg origin accounted for an average of around 67% of mappable alloreactive CD4+ clones with siplizumab and about 27% in controls.

Germline-derived CDR1 and CDR2 are MGHRA and YSYEKL. The V end was cut by 2 bases, the J end by 3 bases, with 8 bases between. The CDR3 runs to 13 residues. Clones were read by immunoSEQ multiplex PCR, and TCRdb kept only the in-frame ones, dropping some. This sample yields around 3,500 clones, of which 45% to 60% are seen a single time; about two fifths belongs to the top ten. The cells of the mixed lymphocyte reaction underwent an approximately six-day coculture at 37°C. The J gene is TRBJ2-7, the V gene TRBV4-1; no clear D gene. The specimen was CFSE-low (dividing) CD8+ T cells sorted from an allogeneic mixed lymphocyte reaction. This TCR was sampled from a human donor in good health; the cells came from an allogeneic mixed lymphocyte reaction. Some clones in this sample may be carry-over from other donors' samples. Written as DNA, the CDR3 is TGCGCCAGCAGCCAAAATCGGTACTACGAGCAGTACTTC. This translates into CASSQNRYYEQYF.